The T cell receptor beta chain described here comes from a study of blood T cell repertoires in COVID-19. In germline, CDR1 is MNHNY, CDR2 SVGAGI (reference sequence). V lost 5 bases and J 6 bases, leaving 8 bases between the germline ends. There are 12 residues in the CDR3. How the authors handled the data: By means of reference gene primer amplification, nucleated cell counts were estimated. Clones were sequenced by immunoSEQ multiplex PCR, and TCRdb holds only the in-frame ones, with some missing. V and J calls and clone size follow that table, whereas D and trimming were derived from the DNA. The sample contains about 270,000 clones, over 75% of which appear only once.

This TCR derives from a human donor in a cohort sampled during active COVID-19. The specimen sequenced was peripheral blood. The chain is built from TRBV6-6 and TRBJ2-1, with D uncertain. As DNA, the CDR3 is TGTGCCAGCAGTCCACCGGGCAATGAGCAGTTCTTC. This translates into CASSPPGNEQFF.